The 23 T cell receptor beta chains listed next were all sequenced from one sample in a study of T cell changes during pregnancy in multiple sclerosis. Using immunoSEQ multiplex PCR, the repertoire was profiled, and TCRdb retains in-frame clones only, with some absent. This sample yields about 81,000 clones, of which approximately 94% are seen a single time; more than 2% belongs to the top ten. Sequenced material: peripheral blood, taken in the third trimester of pregnancy. The source of these receptors is a female donor with multiple sclerosis, enrolled in a pregnancy study.

This chain connects TRBV4-2 to TRBJ2-1; weak D call: TRBD2 (6 bases). The germline V gene has CDR1 LGHNA and CDR2 YNFKEQ. This CDR3 has 14 amino acids. Trimming shortened V by 3 bases and J by 3 bases, and 9 bases separated the two germline ends. The CDR3 DNA follows: TGTGCCAGCAGCCAGCGGACTAACTACAATGAGCAGTTCTTC. Amino acid sequence: CASSQRTNYNEQFF.

The J gene is TRBJ2-3, the V gene TRBV30; TRBD2 matches 13 bases. Germline CDR1 GTSNPN, CDR2 SVGIG (reference sequence). CDR3 length: 15 amino acids. With 2 bases clipped from V and 7 bases from J, the junction kept 6 bases outside the gene matches. The CDR3 coding sequence is TGTGCCTGGAGTCGAGGGACTAGCGGGGCCAATACGCAGTATTTT. Translating gives CAWSRGTSGANTQYF.

This chain connects TRBV5-5 to TRBJ2-7, with TRBD2 identical over 8 bases. This CDR3 is 16 amino acids long. The V segment lost 0 bases and the J segment 2 bases; nucleotides outside the gene matches: 7. In germline, CDR1 is SGHKS, CDR2 YYEKEE (reference sequence). CDR3 amino acids: CASSLGVREGTYEQYF. CDR3 coding DNA: TGTGCCAGCAGCTTGGGCGTCCGGGAGGGGACCTACGAGCAGTACTTC.

The gene calls are TRBV6-5 and TRBJ1-3; no clear D gene. Trimming stripped 0 bases from V and 0 bases from J, with 9 bases between. Germline V gives CDR1 MNHEY, CDR2 SVGAGI. The CDR3 length is 16 residues. CDR3: CASSYSRRSSGNTIYF. CDR3 coding DNA: TGTGCCAGCAGTTACTCTAGGCGGTCCTCTGGAAACACCATATATTTT.

Only one count was recorded for this clone. The chain joins TRBV4-1 to TRBJ1-1, with TRBD1 as a possible D gene (5 bases). The V gene lost 3 bases and the J gene lost 7 bases, with 18 bases spanning the gap. This CDR3 spans 15 amino acids. Looked up from germline, CDR1 is MGHRA and CDR2 is YSYEKL. CDR3 loop: CASSHETERIREAFF. The CDR3 DNA follows: TGCGCCAGCAGCCACGAGACAGAGAGAATCCGTGAAGCTTTCTTT.

The chain links TRBV7-6 to TRBJ2-5, with 9 bases lining up with TRBD2. CDR1 and CDR2 from the germline V gene are SGHVS and FNYEAQ. The CDR3 loop spans 16 amino acids. Losses at the gene ends were 1 base for V and 4 bases for J; bases not matched to a gene: 7. CDR3 in DNA: TGTGCCAGCAGCTTAGAGGGTCCTAGCGGGGTAGAGACCCAGTACTTC. It codes for CASSLEGPSGVETQYF.

CDR3 in amino acids: CASSQDWGQGGNEQFF. DNA for the CDR3: TGTGCCAGCAGCCAAGATTGGGGACAGGGGGGGAATGAGCAGTTCTTC. The chain has TRBV14 and TRBJ2-1, with TRBD1 matching 11 bases. CDR1 SGHDN and CDR2 FVKESK come from the germline V gene. The trim removed 0 bases at V and 7 bases at J, leaving 5 bases unmatched. The CDR3 length is 16 residues.

The V call is TRBV2, the J call TRBJ2-5; 9 bases map to TRBD1. The CDR3 totals 15 residues. Germline values: CDR1 SNHLY, CDR2 FYNNEI. V was pared by 4 bases and J by 7 bases, with 10 bases of the junction left unmatched. CDR3: CASSADRGRSRTQYF. In DNA form, the CDR3 reads TGTGCCAGCAGTGCGGACAGGGGAAGGAGTCGGACCCAGTACTTC.

V is TRBV5-1 and J is TRBJ2-5, with D maybe TRBD1 (6 bases). The CDR3 totals 15 residues. The ends were cut back, 0 bases at V and 1 base at J, with 10 bases in the middle. Germline CDR1 and CDR2: SGHRS and YFSETQ. CDR3 bases: TGCGCCAGCAGCTTGGCCCCAGGGGCCCAAGAGACCCAGTACTTC. It translates to CASSLAPGAQETQYF. Using reference TRBV5-1 and TRBJ2-5 for the parts outside the CDR3, the full variable domain is KAGVTQTPRYLIKTRGQQVTLSCSPISGHRSVSWYQQTPGQGLQFLFEYFSETQRNKGNFPGRFSGRQFSNSRSEMNVSTLELGDSALYLCASSLAPGAQETQYFGPGTRLLVL.

This chain uses TRBV5-4 with TRBJ1-1; D remains ambiguous. Germline V gene sequence: CDR1 SGHNT, CDR2 YYREEE (reference sequence). Trimming shortened V by 2 bases and J by 4 bases, and 6 bases separated the two germline ends. The CDR3 runs 12 residues. The CDR3 DNA sequence: TGTGCCAGCAGCTTTACCAGCACTGAAGCTTTCTTT. Protein product: CASSFTSTEAFF.

V is TRBV7-2 and J is TRBJ2-5, with a weak D call TRBD1 (6 bases). The CDR3 extends over 20 amino acids. Per germline, CDR1 SGHTA and CDR2 FQGNSA. V gave up 0 bases and J gave up 2 bases, with 25 bases separating them. The CDR3 spells CASSLAPGAWGPNKQETQYF. CDR3 in DNA: TGTGCCAGCAGCTTAGCCCCAGGCGCGTGGGGGCCGAACAAGCAAGAGACCCAGTACTTC.

The chain links TRBV2 to TRBJ1-3; 9 bases fit TRBD1. J lost 3 bases, V lost 6 bases, and 3 bases had no gene match. The CDR3 loop spans 14 amino acids. CDR1 is SNHLY and CDR2 is FYNNEI in the germline V gene. The CDR3 nucleotides read TGTGCCAGCAGACAGGGGGCTGATGGAAACACCATATATTTT. Translation: CASRQGADGNTIYF.

The chain employs TRBV2 and TRBJ2-1; 13 bases are a match to TRBD2. This CDR3 contains 15 residues. J gave up 4 bases and V 5 bases, and 2 bases lay outside the gene matches. Germline V gene lookup returns CDR1 SNHLY and CDR2 FYNNEI. The CDR3, as DNA: TGTGCCAGCAGTCGGACTAGCGGGGGATACAATGAGCAGTTCTTC. Its protein is CASSRTSGGYNEQFF.

This clone was seen only once. The gene calls are TRBV19 and TRBJ1-2, with 8 nucleotides matching TRBD1. The CDR3 is made up of 14 amino acids. Germline lookup yields CDR1 LNHDA and CDR2 SQIVND (reference sequence). V gave up 3 bases and J gave up 0 bases; unmatched junction bases: 0. This chain's CDR3 is CASSMGQANYGYTF. Written as DNA, the CDR3 is TGTGCCAGTAGTATGGGACAGGCTAACTATGGCTACACCTTC.

This chain uses TRBV9 with TRBJ2-2; no definite D call. Germline V lookup: CDR1 SGDLS, CDR2 YYNGEE. This CDR3 is 17 amino acids long. V shed 4 bases and J shed 1 base, with 17 bases lying between them. The CDR3, as DNA: TGTGCCAGCAGCCCCCGCCATTCGGTCGTGAACACCGGGGAGCTGTTTTTT. Its translation is CASSPRHSVVNTGELFF.

J is TRBJ1-1 and V is TRBV19; 9 positions agree with TRBD1. V lost 7 bases and J lost 0; bases outside the gene matches: 6. This CDR3 comprises 15 residues. Germline CDR1 is LNHDA and CDR2 is SQIVND (reference sequence). The CDR3 region has the DNA TGTGCCAGTACCCTCGGACAGGGGATGAACACTGAAGCTTTCTTT. It codes for CASTLGQGMNTEAFF.

This sequence joins TRBV27 and TRBJ2-7; a weak D match, TRBD2 (5 bases). Germline CDR1 and CDR2: MNHEY and SMNVEV (reference sequence). CDR3 length: 15 residues. Trimming pared 3 bases from V and 2 bases from J, leaving 14 bases between. CDR3 sequence reads: CASSLAGGIPYEQYF. CDR3 nucleotide sequence: TGTGCCAGCAGTTTGGCTGGAGGAATCCCCTACGAGCAGTACTTC.

This chain uses TRBV6-1 with TRBJ2-7; D gene uncertain. The CDR3 totals 13 residues. Germline V gene lookup returns CDR1 MNHNS and CDR2 SASEGT. The V and J ends lost 1 base and 4 bases respectively, with 8 bases between them. Here the CDR3 DNA reads TGTGCCAGCAGTGAAGGACACCTATACGAGCAGTACTTC. Its translation: CASSEGHLYEQYF.

The genes are TRBV29-1 and TRBJ2-1; tentative D call: TRBD1 (5 bases). The germline V gene has CDR1 SQVTM and CDR2 ANQGSEA. The V end was cut by 4 bases, the J end by 0 bases, with 13 bases between. This CDR3 is 15 amino acids long. CDR3 residues: CSVAGPGNSYNEQFF. The DNA for the CDR3 is TGCAGCGTTGCAGGGCCGGGTAACTCCTACAATGAGCAGTTCTTC.

The chain combines TRBV7-9 with TRBJ2-3; D possibly corresponds to TRBD2 (7 bases). V lost 0 bases and J 4 bases, leaving 11 bases between the germline ends. Per germline, CDR1 SEHNR and CDR2 FQNEAQ (reference sequence). This CDR3 is 15 amino acids long. This CDR3 is CASSLAGGQADTQYF. CDR3 nucleotides: TGTGCCAGCAGCTTAGCGGGGGGGCAGGCAGATACGCAGTATTTT.

The gene calls are TRBV6-6 and TRBJ2-3; 8 positions match TRBD2. Germline CDR1 MNHNY, CDR2 SVGAGI (reference sequence). The CDR3 contains 16 residues. The ends lost 5 bases at V and 4 bases at J; junction bases unmatched: 11. CDR3 bases: TGTGCCAGCAGTGCCCCTCGGGCGGGGGGATCAGATACGCAGTATTTT. It encodes CASSAPRAGGSDTQYF.

The rearrangement links TRBV11-2 to TRBJ2-7; a weak D match, TRBD1 (6 bases). From germline, CDR1 is SGHAT and CDR2 FQNNGV. This CDR3 is built from 15 residues. Trimming removed 5 bases from V and 5 bases from J, with 19 bases in between. The CDR3 region has the DNA TGTGCCAGCAGCGGAAGGTGGCTTAGACAGGACGAGCAGTACTTC. It is translated as CASSGRWLRQDEQYF.

V gene TRBV6-5 combines with J gene TRBJ1-5; D remains ambiguous. CDR3 length: 14 residues. Germline values: CDR1 MNHEY, CDR2 SVGAGI. Trimming removed 6 bases from V and 5 bases from J, with 14 bases in between. The CDR3 reads CASSSQPHYQPQHF. The CDR3, as DNA: TGTGCCAGCAGCTCACAGCCTCACTATCAGCCCCAGCATTTT.